The 28 T cell receptor beta chains given below trace back to one sample, sequenced in a study of blood T cell repertoires in COVID-19. Assay used: immunoSEQ multiplex PCR; TCRdb lists only in-frame clones, some missing. The sample yields roughly 180,000 clones, approximately 84% seen once. Sequenced input: peripheral blood. Every receptor here comes from a man in his forties or fifties who had recovered from COVID-19.

V gene TRBV6-5 combines with J gene TRBJ2-1, with TRBD2 identical over 7 bases. Germline V gives CDR1 MNHEY, CDR2 SVGAGI. There are 14 residues in the CDR3. Trimming removed 0 bases from V and 8 bases from J; junction bases left unmatched: 4. The CDR3 region is CASSYSRLAYEQFF. The CDR3 DNA reads as TGTGCCAGCAGTTACTCCAGACTAGCCTATGAGCAGTTCTTC.

This chain joins TRBV19 and TRBJ1-1, with D unclear. V was cut by 9 bases and J by 10 bases, with 15 bases left in between. The CDR3 extends over 11 amino acids. Germline V CDR1 and CDR2: LNHDA, SQIVND (reference sequence). The CDR3 reads CASYDAVRAFF. In DNA form, the CDR3 reads TGTGCCAGCTACGACGCGGTTCGAGCTTTCTTT.

The J gene is TRBJ1-1, the V gene TRBV9, with 7 bases lining up with TRBD1. The CDR3 length is 16 residues. Germline values: CDR1 SGDLS, CDR2 YYNGEE. With V trimmed by 3 bases and J by 2 bases, 10 bases remained unmatched. The CDR3 is CASSAARGTVNTEAFF. As DNA, the CDR3 is TGTGCCAGCAGCGCAGCCCGAGGGACAGTCAACACTGAAGCTTTCTTT. Looking up the rest from reference TRBV9 and TRBJ1-1 gives the full variable domain: DSGVTQTPKHLITATGQRVTLRCSPRSGDLSVYWYQQSLDQGLQFLIQYYNGEERAKGNILERFSAQQFPDLHSELNLSSLELGDSALYFCASSAARGTVNTEAFFGQGTRLTVV.

The chain couples TRBV7-2 to TRBJ2-1; D gene uncertain. The CDR3 contains 11 residues. V shed 5 bases and J shed 4 bases, with 3 bases lying between them. Germline CDR1 reads SGHTA; CDR2 reads FQGNSA. Here the CDR3 reads CASSIYNEQFF. Here the CDR3 DNA reads TGTGCCAGCAGCATATACAATGAGCAGTTCTTC.

The chain couples TRBV7-2 to TRBJ1-5, with D perhaps matching TRBD1 (5 bases). The germline CDR1 and CDR2 sequences are SGHTA and FQGNSA. The CDR3 is 15 amino acids. V dropped 5 bases and J dropped 7 bases, with 18 bases sitting between them. The CDR3 DNA sequence: TGTGCCAGCAGCCCGCCAGGAGGGGCGGGCCAGCCCCAGCATTTT. This translates into CASSPPGGAGQPQHF. The full variable domain, with the rest looked up from reference TRBV7-2 and TRBJ1-5, is GAGVSQSPSNKVTEKGKDVELRCDPISGHTALYWYRQSLGQGLEFLIYFQGNSAPDKSGLPSDRFSAERTGGSVSTLTIQRTQQEDSAVYLCASSPPGGAGQPQHFGDGTRLSIL.

The chain links TRBV5-4 to TRBJ1-1; 7 positions agree with TRBD1. Germline values: CDR1 SGHNT, CDR2 YYREEE (reference sequence). The trim removed 4 bases at V and 3 bases at J, leaving 3 bases unmatched. The CDR3 totals 13 residues. The CDR3 reads CASSLGQDTEAFF. The CDR3 DNA reads as TGTGCCAGCAGCCTCGGACAGGACACTGAAGCTTTCTTT. The variable domain in full, completed from reference TRBV5-4 and TRBJ1-1, reads ETGVTQSPTHLIKTRGQQVTLRCSSQSGHNTVSWYQQALGQGPQFIFQYYREEENGRGNFPPRFSGLQFPNYSSELNVNALELDDSALYLCASSLGQDTEAFFGQGTRLTVV.

The chain links TRBV25-1 to TRBJ2-1; a weak D match, TRBD2 (6 bases). Between the trimmed V and J ends, which lost 1 base and 5 bases, there was a span of 12 bases. CDR1 is MGHDK, CDR2 SYGVNS, per germline. The CDR3 is 15 residues long. The CDR3 here is CASSEWGLADNEQFF. The CDR3 bases are TGTGCCAGCAGTGAATGGGGGTTAGCGGACAATGAGCAGTTCTTC. The variable domain in full, completed from reference TRBV25-1 and TRBJ2-1, reads EADIYQTPRYLVIGTGKKITLECSQTMGHDKMYWYQQDPGMELHLIHYSYGVNSTEKGDLSSESTVSRIRTEHFPLTLESARPSHTSQYLCASSEWGLADNEQFFGPGTRLTVL.

The rearrangement uses TRBV30 and TRBJ2-5, with 9 bases identical to TRBD1. The CDR3 consists of 12 residues. V dropped 4 bases and J dropped 5; count of bases not matched to a gene: 2. Germline CDR1 is GTSNPN and CDR2 is SVGIG (reference sequence). CDR3 amino acids: CAWNRGLETQYF. For the CDR3, the DNA is TGTGCCTGGAACAGGGGGCTGGAGACCCAGTACTTC.

The J gene is TRBJ2-1, the V gene TRBV7-9; D call uncertain. Trimming took off 3 bases at V and 5 bases at J, with 8 bases between the two ends. The CDR3 has 13 residues. Germline V CDR1 and CDR2: SEHNR, FQNEAQ (reference sequence). CDR3 nucleotides: TGTGCCAGCAGCTTGGGCAGACACAATGAGCAGTTCTTC. This encodes CASSLGRHNEQFF.

The rearrangement links TRBV2 to TRBJ2-1; 12 nucleotides line up with TRBD2. Trimming took 2 bases from V and 5 from J; bases not matched to a gene: 1. The germline V gene has CDR1 SNHLY and CDR2 FYNNEI. The length of the CDR3 is 15 residues. CDR3 in amino acids: CASSERTSGNNEQFF. Here the CDR3 DNA reads TGTGCCAGCAGTGAAAGGACTAGCGGGAACAATGAGCAGTTCTTC.

This chain links TRBV9 with TRBJ1-6, with D unclear. Germline assignment: CDR1 SGDLS and CDR2 YYNGEE. CDR3 size: 13 residues. Trimming stripped 0 bases from V and 7 bases from J, with 5 bases between. The CDR3 coding sequence is TGTGCCAGCAGCGTAGTACAAAATTCACCCCTCCACTTT. This translates into CASSVVQNSPLHF.

The CDR3, as DNA: TGTGCCAGCTCACTCCGATTTGACAGCCAAGAGACCCAGTACTTC. Translating gives CASSLRFDSQETQYF. The V and J genes are TRBV18 and TRBJ2-5, with D perhaps matching TRBD1 (5 bases). Germline lookup yields CDR1 KGHSH and CDR2 LQKENI. The CDR3 extends over 15 amino acids. V dropped 4 bases and J dropped 1 base, with 13 bases sitting between them. Looking up the rest from reference TRBV18 and TRBJ2-5 gives the full variable domain: NAGVMQNPRHLVRRRGQEARLRCSPMKGHSHVYWYRQLPEEGLKFMVYLQKENIIDESGMPKERFSAEFPKEGPSILRIQQVVRGDSAAYFCASSLRFDSQETQYFGPGTRLLVL.

The chain recombines TRBV11-2 with TRBJ2-7; D gene ambiguous. CDR1 and CDR2 (germline): SGHAT, FQNNGV. With 5 bases removed from V and 0 bases from J, the gap between germline ends came to 14 bases. This CDR3 has 15 amino acids. CDR3 residues: CASSHLSASSYEQYF. The CDR3 DNA reads TGTGCCAGCAGCCACTTAAGCGCCAGCTCCTACGAGCAGTACTTC.

The chain uses TRBV7-9 and TRBJ2-5; D is perhaps TRBD2 (6 bases). In germline, CDR1 is SEHNR, CDR2 FQNEAQ (reference sequence). The germline V and J ends were trimmed by 0 bases and 4 bases, with 15 bases remaining between them. This CDR3 region has 16 residues. The CDR3 nucleotides read TGTGCCAGCAGCTTAGCCTGGACGGGAGAAGGAGAGACCCAGTACTTC. Its translation is CASSLAWTGEGETQYF.

The V and J genes are TRBV9 and TRBJ2-1; D possibly corresponds to TRBD1 (5 bases). CDR3 length: 14 amino acids. CDR1 and CDR2 (germline): SGDLS, YYNGEE. V was shortened by 7 bases and J by 6 bases, with 17 bases between the two germline ends. Here the CDR3 DNA reads TGTGCCAGCCAGGGCCCCAGGAGTGGCAATGAGCAGTTCTTC. Protein: CASQGPRSGNEQFF.

The chain joins TRBV27 to TRBJ1-6; D is perhaps TRBD1 (5 bases). The V gene's germline CDR1 is MNHEY and CDR2 SMNVEV (reference sequence). The CDR3 is 14 residues long. The ends were cut back, 0 bases at V and 10 bases at J, with 10 bases in the middle. The CDR3 coding sequence is TGTGCCAGCAGTTTATCCCCGGAGGGGTCACCCCTCCACTTT. Its protein is CASSLSPEGSPLHF.

In this sample, this clone turned up once. V usage is TRBV28 and J usage is TRBJ1-2; TRBD1 is a possible D gene (6 bases). The CDR3 runs 17 residues. V was trimmed by 5 bases and J by 4 bases, leaving 23 bases between them. CDR1 is MDHEN, CDR2 SYDVKM, per germline. The CDR3 nucleotides read TGTGCCAGCAGTCTACTCAGGGGTGCGGATGCTCTCTATGGCTACACCTTC. Translated, it gives CASSLLRGADALYGYTF.

The chain carries TRBV25-1 and TRBJ2-2; TRBD2 matches at 11 bases. This CDR3 has 15 residues. Germline loops: CDR1 MGHDK, CDR2 SYGVNS. V lost 8 bases to trimming and J lost 6 bases; unmatched junction nucleotides: 8. The CDR3 region is CASGSGRAPAGELFF. For the CDR3, the DNA is TGTGCCAGCGGTAGCGGGAGGGCCCCCGCCGGGGAGCTGTTTTTT.

V gene TRBV27 combines with J gene TRBJ2-5; 7 bases agree with TRBD2. This CDR3 is built from 13 residues. CDR1 MNHEY and CDR2 SMNVEV come from the germline V gene (reference sequence). V gave up 4 bases and J gave up 7 bases; unmatched junction bases: 6. CDR3 residues: CASSSYGGGTQYF. Written as DNA, the CDR3 is TGTGCCAGCAGTTCTTACGGCGGGGGGACCCAGTACTTC.

The V call is TRBV23-1, the J call TRBJ2-1; a weak D match, TRBD2 (6 bases). TRBV23-1 has ORF status, its function being uncertain. There are 15 residues in the CDR3. V lost 4 bases and J 4 bases, leaving 14 bases between the germline ends. The CDR3 sequence: CASSLWGDVYNEQFF. CDR3 bases: TGCGCCAGCAGTCTATGGGGGGACGTATACAATGAGCAGTTCTTC.

J is TRBJ1-2 and V is TRBV7-2; D might be TRBD1 (5 bases). V shed 2 bases and J shed 4 bases, with 11 bases lying between them. This CDR3 region has 14 residues. Per germline, CDR1 SGHTA and CDR2 FQGNSA. The CDR3 reads CASSLRDFGYGYTF. The CDR3 nucleotides are TGTGCCAGCAGCTTAAGGGACTTCGGCTATGGCTACACCTTC.

The V call is TRBV28, the J call TRBJ2-2, with 8 bases aligning to TRBD2. CDR1 is MDHEN and CDR2 is SYDVKM in the germline V gene. The trim removed 8 bases at V and 4 bases at J, leaving 6 bases unmatched. The CDR3 is 14 residues long. The CDR3 is CASWKAGGTGELFF. The CDR3 DNA sequence: TGTGCCAGCTGGAAGGCGGGAGGCACCGGGGAGCTGTTTTTT.

This clone was observed once. The chain has TRBV27 and TRBJ2-3; TRBD1 is a possible D gene (6 bases). Germline V gene sequence: CDR1 MNHEY, CDR2 SMNVEV (reference sequence). V was cut by 4 bases and J by 0 bases, with 14 bases left in between. The CDR3 has 16 amino acids. CDR3 nucleotides: TGTGCCAGCAGTTCCCCCGGGACACCTAGCACAGATACGCAGTATTTT. Its protein product is CASSSPGTPSTDTQYF.

The chain links TRBV7-2 to TRBJ1-2; tentative D call: TRBD1 (6 bases). Germline CDR1 reads SGHTA; CDR2 reads FQGNSA. V was pared by 5 bases and J by 2 bases, with 24 bases between. The CDR3 has 18 residues. CDR3 residues: CASSPLGRGGLANYGYTF. In nucleotides, the CDR3 is TGTGCCAGCAGCCCCCTGGGGAGGGGGGGCCTGGCCAACTATGGCTACACCTTC.

This sequence joins TRBV19 and TRBJ2-1, with 8 bases fitting TRBD1. Germline loops: CDR1 LNHDA, CDR2 SQIVND (reference sequence). CDR3 size: 15 residues. With 3 bases clipped from V and 7 bases from J, the junction kept 8 bases outside the gene matches. As DNA, the CDR3 is TGTGCCAGTAGTATTCGAGGACAGGGTACGAATGAGCAGTTCTTC. Its protein product is CASSIRGQGTNEQFF.

The chain carries TRBV30 and TRBJ2-7; 8 positions agree with TRBD1. The CDR3 consists of 15 residues. Looked up from germline, CDR1 is GTSNPN and CDR2 is SVGIG (reference sequence). V was pared by 0 bases and J by 2 bases, with 6 bases of the junction left unmatched. The CDR3 reads CAWSVGQGITYEQYF. As DNA, the CDR3 is TGTGCCTGGAGTGTCGGACAGGGCATTACCTACGAGCAGTACTTC.

The V call is TRBV24-1, the J call TRBJ2-3; D is possibly TRBD2 (5 bases). The V gene's germline CDR1 is KGHDR and CDR2 SFDVKD. The CDR3 has 15 amino acids. Trimming removed 2 bases from V and 6 bases from J, with 14 bases in between. The CDR3 region has the DNA TGTGCCACCAGTGATTCCCGCCAGGAGGCTGATACGCAGTATTTT. This sequence encodes CATSDSRQEADTQYF.

CDR3 sequence reads: CASSPRTGAGYTF. CDR3 nucleotides: TGTGCCAGCAGCCCCCGGACAGGGGCGGGCTACACCTTC. This rearrangement joins TRBV3-1 (or the pseudogene TRBV3-2) to TRBJ1-2, with 9 nucleotides matching TRBD1. V was clipped by 4 bases and J by 8 bases; unmatched bases: 5. Per the germline V gene, CDR1 is LGHDT and CDR2 is YNNKEL (reference sequence). This CDR3 spans 13 amino acids.